The sample holds a few counts of the clone carrying this TCR beta chain. The entry originates in a study of T-cell memory formation after mild COVID-19. The V and J ends lost 5 bases and 5 bases, in that order; junction bases with no gene match: 9. Germline V gene lookup returns CDR1 SGHTA and CDR2 FQGTGA. The CDR3 spans 16 residues. MiXCR was run by TCRdb on the 5' RACE reads, yielding one entry per CDR3 protein. The sample has 140,000 to 150,000 distinct CDR3 sequences, about 25% seen once; the top ten hold around 22%. Sample: PBMCs or a T cell subset sorted from them (not recorded which). This TCR came from an adult woman who had mild COVID-19 (a few samples of this study predate the infection). Cell type and time point are not known. The V and J genes are TRBV7-3 and TRBJ2-2; the match to TRBD1 covers 9 bases. CDR3 region: CASSLPLQGATGELFF. As DNA, the CDR3 is TGTGCCAGCAGCCTCCCCCTACAGGGGGCTACCGGGGAGCTGTTTTTT.